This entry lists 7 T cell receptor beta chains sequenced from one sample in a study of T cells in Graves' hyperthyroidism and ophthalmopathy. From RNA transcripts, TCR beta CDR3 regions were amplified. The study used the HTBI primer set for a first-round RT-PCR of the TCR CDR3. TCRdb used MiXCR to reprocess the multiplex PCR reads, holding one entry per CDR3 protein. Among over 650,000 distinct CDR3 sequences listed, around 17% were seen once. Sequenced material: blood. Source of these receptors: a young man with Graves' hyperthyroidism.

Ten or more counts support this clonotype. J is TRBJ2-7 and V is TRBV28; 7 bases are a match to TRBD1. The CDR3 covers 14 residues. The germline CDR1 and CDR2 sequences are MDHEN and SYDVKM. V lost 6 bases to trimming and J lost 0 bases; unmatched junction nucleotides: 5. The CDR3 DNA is TGTGCCAGCAGGGACAGGCTTCCCTCCTACGAGCAGTACTTC. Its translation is CASRDRLPSYEQYF.

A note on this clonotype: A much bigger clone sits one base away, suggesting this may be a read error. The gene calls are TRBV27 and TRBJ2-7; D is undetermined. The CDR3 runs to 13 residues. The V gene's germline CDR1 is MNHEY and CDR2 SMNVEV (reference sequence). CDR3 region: CASSLLGSYEQHF. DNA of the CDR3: TGTGCCAGCAGTTTACTTGGTTCCTACGAGCAGCACTTC.

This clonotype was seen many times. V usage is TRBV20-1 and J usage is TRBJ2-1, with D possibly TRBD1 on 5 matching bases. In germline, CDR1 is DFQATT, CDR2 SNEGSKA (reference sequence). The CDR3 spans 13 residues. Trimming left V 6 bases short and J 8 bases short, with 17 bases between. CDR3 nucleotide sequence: TGCAGTGCCTGGGGCCAAGGGGTAGATGAGCAGTTCTTC. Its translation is CSAWGQGVDEQFF.

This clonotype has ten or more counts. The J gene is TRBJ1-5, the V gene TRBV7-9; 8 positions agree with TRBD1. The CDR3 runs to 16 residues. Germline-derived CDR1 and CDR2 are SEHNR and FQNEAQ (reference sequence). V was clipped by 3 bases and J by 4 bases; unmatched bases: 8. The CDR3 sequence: CASSFWTGFGNQPQHF. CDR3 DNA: TGTGCCAGCAGCTTCTGGACAGGGTTTGGAAATCAGCCCCAGCATTTT. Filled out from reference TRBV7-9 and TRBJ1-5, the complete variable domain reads DTGVSQNPRHKITKRGQNVTFRCDPISEHNRLYWYRQTLGQGPEFLTYFQNEAQLEKSRLLSDRFSAERPKGSFSTLEIQRTEQGDSAMYLCASSFWTGFGNQPQHFGDGTRLSIL.

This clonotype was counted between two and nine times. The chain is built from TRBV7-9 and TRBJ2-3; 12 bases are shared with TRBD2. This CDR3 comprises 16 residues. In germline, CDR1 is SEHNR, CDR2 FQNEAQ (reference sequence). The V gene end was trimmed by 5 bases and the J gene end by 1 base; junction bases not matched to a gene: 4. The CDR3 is CASSMTSGSGTDTQYF. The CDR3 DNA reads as TGTGCCAGCAGCATGACTAGCGGGAGTGGCACAGATACGCAGTATTTT.

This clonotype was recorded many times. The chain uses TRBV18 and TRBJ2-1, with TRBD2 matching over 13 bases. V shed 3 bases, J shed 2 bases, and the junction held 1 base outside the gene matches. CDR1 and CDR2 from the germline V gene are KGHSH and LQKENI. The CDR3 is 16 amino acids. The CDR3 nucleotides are TGTGCCAGCTCACCCGGGACTAGCGGGACCTACAATGAGCAGTTCTTC. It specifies CASSPGTSGTYNEQFF. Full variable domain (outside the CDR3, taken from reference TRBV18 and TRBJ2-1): NAGVMQNPRHLVRRRGQEARLRCSPMKGHSHVYWYRQLPEEGLKFMVYLQKENIIDESGMPKERFSAEFPKEGPSILRIQQVVRGDSAAYFCASSPGTSGTYNEQFFGPGTRLTVL.

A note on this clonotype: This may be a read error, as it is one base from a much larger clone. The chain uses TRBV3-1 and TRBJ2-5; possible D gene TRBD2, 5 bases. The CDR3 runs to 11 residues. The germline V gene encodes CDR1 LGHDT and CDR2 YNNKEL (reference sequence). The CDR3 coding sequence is TGTGCCGGCAGCCAACGCGGGTCCCAGTACTTC. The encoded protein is CAGSQRGSQYF.